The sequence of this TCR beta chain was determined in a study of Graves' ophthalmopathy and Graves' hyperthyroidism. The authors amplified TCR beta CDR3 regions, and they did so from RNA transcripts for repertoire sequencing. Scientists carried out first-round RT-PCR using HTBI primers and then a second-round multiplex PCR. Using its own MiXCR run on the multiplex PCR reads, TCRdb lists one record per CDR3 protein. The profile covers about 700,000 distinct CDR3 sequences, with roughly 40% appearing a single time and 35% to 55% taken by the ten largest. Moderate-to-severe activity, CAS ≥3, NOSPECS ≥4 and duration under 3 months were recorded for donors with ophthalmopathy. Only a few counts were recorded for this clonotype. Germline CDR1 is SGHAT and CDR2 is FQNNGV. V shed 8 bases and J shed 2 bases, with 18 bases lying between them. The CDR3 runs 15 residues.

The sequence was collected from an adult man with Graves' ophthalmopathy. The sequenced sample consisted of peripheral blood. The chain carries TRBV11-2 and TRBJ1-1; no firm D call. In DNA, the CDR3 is TGTGCCAGCGTGAGAGGACGGCAGTCCAACACTGAAGCTTTCTTT. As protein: CASVRGRQSNTEAFF. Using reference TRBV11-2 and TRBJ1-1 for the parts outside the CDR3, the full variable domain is EAGVAQSPRYKIIEKRQSVAFWCNPISGHATLYWYQQILGQGPKLLIQFQNNGVVDDSQLPKDRFSAERLKGVDSTLKIQPAKLEDSAVYLCASVRGRQSNTEAFFGQGTRLTVV.